This TCR beta chain is drawn from a study of CD8+ T cells in alopecia areata. Germline CDR1 GTSNPN, CDR2 SVGIG (reference sequence). V was trimmed by 2 bases and J by 0 bases, leaving 14 bases between them. The CDR3 has 16 amino acids. In regard to this clone: No antigen is known for it.

Study-wide results and limits: Against the mouse data, patients shared TCRs less clearly, possibly for HLA reasons. The study also sequences resident alphabeta T cells of normal skin in scalp samples.

Following extraction, RNA underwent reverse transcription to cDNA, which served as the sequencing template. This table comes from immunoSEQ multiplex PCR, and its TCRdb copy is limited to in-frame clones, with some not included. The sample includes around 120,000 clones, 40% to 55% of them seen just once. This chain links TRBV30 with TRBJ2-1, with TRBD2 as a possible D gene (6 bases). Specimen: NKG2D-low CD8+ T cells sorted from blood. This sequence originates from a human donor with alopecia areata. Here the CDR3 reads CAWSSLEGSSYNEQFF. The CDR3 DNA is TGTGCCTGGAGTAGCCTGGAGGGTAGCTCCTACAATGAGCAGTTCTTC. The variable domain in full, completed from reference TRBV30 and TRBJ2-1, reads SQTIHQWPATLVQPVGSPLSLECTVEGTSNPNLYWYRQAAGRGLQLLFYSVGIGQISSEVPQNLSASRPQDRQFILSSKKLLLSDSGFYLCAWSSLEGSSYNEQFFGPGTRLTVL.